Listed here are 4 T cell receptor beta chains from one sample, sequenced in a study of identical twins. From the 5' RACE reads, TCRdb called clonotypes with MiXCR, one entry per CDR3 protein. This table holds some 1,600,000 distinct CDR3 sequences, more than 30% found once. The sample taken for sequencing was cord blood. The source of these receptors is a newborn girl in good health.

This clonotype turned up a few times. The chain employs TRBV20-1 and TRBJ2-7; TRBD2 aligns across 12 bases. Germline assignment: CDR1 DFQATT and CDR2 SNEGSKA (reference sequence). The CDR3 is 14 residues long. V lost 2 bases and J lost 4; bases outside the gene matches: 3. The CDR3 region has the DNA TGCAGTGCTAGAACGACTAGCGGGAGTTACGAGCAGTACTTC. Its translation is CSARTTSGSYEQYF.

This clonotype was picked up a small number of times. The V call is TRBV7-9, the J call TRBJ1-2; 9 bases agree with TRBD1. The CDR3 length is 15 residues. J lost 5 bases, V lost 5 bases, and 9 bases had no gene match. Per the germline V gene, CDR1 is SEHNR and CDR2 is FQNEAQ (reference sequence). CDR3 amino acids: CASSRRDRVLYGYTF. Written as DNA, the CDR3 is TGTGCCAGCAGCCGTCGGGACAGGGTTTTGTATGGCTACACCTTC.

The rearrangement joins TRBV7-9 to TRBJ2-3; TRBD2 matches 11 bases. The CDR3 loop spans 18 amino acids. CDR1 is SEHNR, CDR2 FQNEAQ, per germline (reference sequence). V dropped 5 bases and J dropped 0; count of bases not matched to a gene: 10. The DNA of the CDR3 is TGTGCCAGCAGCGATAGCGGGAGGGCAGCGGGAAGCACAGATACGCAGTATTTT. Translation: CASSDSGRAAGSTDTQYF.

The chain joins TRBV5-1 to TRBJ2-1; TRBD1 is a possible D gene (7 bases). This CDR3 contains 15 residues. CDR1 and CDR2 from the germline V gene are SGHRS and YFSETQ. With 0 bases removed from V and 6 bases from J, the gap between germline ends came to 13 bases. CDR3 sequence (DNA): TGCGCCAGCAGCTTGGAATACAGGGGAGGCAATGAGCAGTTCTTC. This translates into CASSLEYRGGNEQFF.